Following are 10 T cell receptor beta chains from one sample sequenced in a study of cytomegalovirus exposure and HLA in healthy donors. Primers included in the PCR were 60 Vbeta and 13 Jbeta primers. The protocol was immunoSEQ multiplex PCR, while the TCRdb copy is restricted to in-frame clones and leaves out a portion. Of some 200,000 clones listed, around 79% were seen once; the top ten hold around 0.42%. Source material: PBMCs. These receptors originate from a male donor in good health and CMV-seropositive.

CDR3 sequence: CAGAWHTYEQYF. In nucleotides, the CDR3 is TGTGCCGGGGCCTGGCATACCTACGAGCAGTACTTC. The chain combines TRBV30 with TRBJ2-5; D is perhaps TRBD1 (5 bases). Judging by the DNA end, TRBJ2-7 fits better; the J call may be wrong. The CDR3 is made up of 12 amino acids. Germline V gene data show CDR1 as GTSNPN and CDR2 as SVGIG (reference sequence).

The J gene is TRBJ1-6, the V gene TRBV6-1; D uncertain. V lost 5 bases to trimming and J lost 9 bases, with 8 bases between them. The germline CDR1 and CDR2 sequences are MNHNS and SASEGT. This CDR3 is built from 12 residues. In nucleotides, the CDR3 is TGTGCCAGCAGTCCCAGTGTTTCACCCCTCCACTTT. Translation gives CASSPSVSPLHF.

The DNA of the CDR3 is TGTGCCAGCAGTTTAGGTGGGGACACCTACGAGCAGTACTTC. Its protein product is CASSLGGDTYEQYF. V usage is TRBV27 and J usage is TRBJ2-7; a possible D gene is TRBD1 (6 bases). The CDR3 runs to 14 residues. Germline CDR1 is MNHEY and CDR2 is SMNVEV (reference sequence). Trimming stripped 2 bases from V and 2 bases from J, with 10 bases between.

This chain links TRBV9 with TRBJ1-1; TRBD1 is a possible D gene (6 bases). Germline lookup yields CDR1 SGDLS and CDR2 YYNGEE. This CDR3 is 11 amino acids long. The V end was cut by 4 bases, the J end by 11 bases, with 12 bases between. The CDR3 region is CASSSTGTAFF. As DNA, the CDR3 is TGTGCCAGCAGCTCAACAGGGACGGCTTTCTTT.

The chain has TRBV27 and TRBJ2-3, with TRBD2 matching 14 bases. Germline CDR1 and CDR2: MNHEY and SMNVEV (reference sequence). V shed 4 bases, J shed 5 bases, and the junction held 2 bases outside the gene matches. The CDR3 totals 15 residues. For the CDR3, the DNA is TGTGCCAGCAGTTCGGGACTAGCGGGAGAAGATACGCAGTATTTT. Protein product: CASSSGLAGEDTQYF.

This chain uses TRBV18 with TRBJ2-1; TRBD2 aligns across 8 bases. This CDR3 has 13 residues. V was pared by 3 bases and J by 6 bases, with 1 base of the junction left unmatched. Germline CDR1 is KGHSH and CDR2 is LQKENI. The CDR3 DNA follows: TGTGCCAGCTCACCGCGGGAGGCCAATGAGCAGTTCTTC. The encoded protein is CASSPREANEQFF.

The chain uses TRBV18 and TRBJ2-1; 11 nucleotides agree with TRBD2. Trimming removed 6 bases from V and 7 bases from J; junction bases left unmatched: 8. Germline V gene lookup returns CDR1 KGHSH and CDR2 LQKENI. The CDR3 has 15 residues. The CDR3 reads CASSPTSGSVNEQFF. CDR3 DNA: TGTGCCAGCTCGCCCACTAGCGGGAGTGTGAATGAGCAGTTCTTC.

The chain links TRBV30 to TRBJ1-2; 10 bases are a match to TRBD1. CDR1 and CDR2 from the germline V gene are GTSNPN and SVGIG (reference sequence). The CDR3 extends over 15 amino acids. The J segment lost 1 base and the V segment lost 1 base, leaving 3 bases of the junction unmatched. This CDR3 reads CAWSAWTGGNYGYTF. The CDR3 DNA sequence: TGTGCCTGGAGTGCTTGGACAGGGGGTAACTATGGCTACACCTTC.

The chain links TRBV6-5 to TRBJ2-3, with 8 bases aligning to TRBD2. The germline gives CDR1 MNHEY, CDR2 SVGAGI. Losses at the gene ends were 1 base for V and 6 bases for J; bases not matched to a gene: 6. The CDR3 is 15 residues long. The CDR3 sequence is CASSYFGGAGDTQYF. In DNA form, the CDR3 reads TGTGCCAGCAGTTACTTCGGGGGGGCCGGGGATACGCAGTATTTT.

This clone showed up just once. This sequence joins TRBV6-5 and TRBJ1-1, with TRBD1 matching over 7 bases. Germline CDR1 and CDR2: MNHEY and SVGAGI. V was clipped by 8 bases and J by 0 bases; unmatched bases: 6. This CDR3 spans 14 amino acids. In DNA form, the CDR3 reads TGTGCCAGCCACGGGACAGAGCTGAACACTGAAGCTTTCTTT. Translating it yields CASHGTELNTEAFF.